What follows are 25 T cell receptor beta chains derived from one specimen sequenced in a study of type 1 regulatory T cells. Study-wide results and caveats: Tr1 cells had a more restricted TCR repertoire than non-Tr1 cells.

No antigen has been assigned to these receptors. From the reads, TCRdb called clonotypes with MiXCR, one entry per CDR3 protein. The data show 70,000 or so distinct CDR3 sequences, around 21% seen once. Sequencing was done on a sample of cultured type 1 regulatory T (Tr1) cells, either the whole culture or a sorted fraction (not recorded which). These receptors were collected from a human donor in good health.

The CDR3 sequence is CASSLQTVTGELFF. The CDR3 bases are TGTGCCAGCAGCTTACAAACGGTCACCGGGGAGCTGTTTTTT. The genes are TRBV7-6 and TRBJ2-2, with D unresolved. Germline V gene lookup returns CDR1 SGHVS and CDR2 FNYEAQ. V shed 2 bases and J shed 4 bases, with 8 bases lying between them. This CDR3 is 14 amino acids long.

This clonotype has more than one count but fewer than ten. V and J are TRBV12-3 or TRBV12-4 and TRBJ1-1, with 10 bases fitting TRBD1. The trim removed 6 bases at V and 5 bases at J, leaving 12 bases unmatched. This CDR3 is 16 amino acids long. The CDR3 sequence is CASSQGQGDANTEAFF. CDR3 DNA sequence: TGTGCCAGCAGCCAAGGACAGGGGGATGCGAATACTGAAGCTTTCTTT.

V gene TRBV20-1 combines with J gene TRBJ2-1; D call uncertain. Looked up from germline, CDR1 is DFQATT and CDR2 is SNEGSKA (reference sequence). V was cut by 6 bases and J by 6 bases, with 12 bases left in between. CDR3 length: 12 amino acids. This CDR3 reads CSATDTLNEQFF. CDR3 DNA: TGCAGTGCCACCGACACTCTCAATGAGCAGTTCTTC.

This clonotype is labeled as medium-sized. The chain links TRBV12-3 or TRBV12-4 to TRBJ2-2; 8 bases fit TRBD1. The V and J ends lost 7 bases and 3 bases, in that order; junction bases with no gene match: 7. The CDR3 runs to 15 residues. CDR3 region: CASKTGTGDTGELFF. Here the CDR3 DNA reads TGTGCCAGCAAGACCGGGACAGGAGACACCGGGGAGCTGTTTTTT.

In this sample, this clonotype turned up a few times. As DNA, the CDR3 is TGTGCCAGCAGGCCAGCGGGTGGGAGCTCCTACAATGAGCAGTTCTTC. Translation: CASRPAGGSSYNEQFF. V is TRBV7-9 and J is TRBJ2-1; D may be TRBD2 (6 bases). In germline, CDR1 is SEHNR, CDR2 FQNEAQ (reference sequence). This CDR3 region has 16 residues. The ends were cut back, 6 bases at V and 0 bases at J, with 15 bases in the middle.

V gene TRBV19 combines with J gene TRBJ2-2; weak D call: TRBD2 (5 bases). Germline V gene data show CDR1 as LNHDA and CDR2 as SQIVND (reference sequence). The CDR3 extends over 14 amino acids. Trimming took off 3 bases at V and 1 base at J, with 6 bases between the two ends. CDR3: CASSMSGNTGELFF. CDR3 bases: TGTGCCAGTAGTATGAGCGGGAACACCGGGGAGCTGTTTTTT.

The V gene is TRBV11-2, the J gene TRBJ2-2; the D gene is possibly TRBD2 (6 bases). Per germline, CDR1 SGHAT and CDR2 FQNNGV. Trimming removed 4 bases from V and 16 bases from J, with 22 bases in between. This CDR3 region has 14 residues. CDR3 residues: CASSSSAGTPRTFF. The CDR3 DNA reads TGTGCCAGCAGCTCCTCTGCGGGGACCCCGCGGACGTTTTTT.

This chain connects TRBV5-1 to TRBJ2-1; the D gene could be TRBD1 or TRBD2 (5 bases each). Germline V gives CDR1 SGHRS, CDR2 YFSETQ. The CDR3 has 14 amino acids. The V gene lost 2 bases and the J gene lost 9 bases, with 15 bases spanning the gap. CDR3 in amino acids: CASSFRDPWGEQFF. The CDR3 coding sequence is TGCGCCAGCAGCTTCCGGGACCCATGGGGTGAGCAGTTCTTC.

This chain links TRBV11-3 with TRBJ2-3; TRBD1 is a possible D gene (5 bases). Germline lookup yields CDR1 SGHNT and CDR2 YENEEA. CDR3 length: 14 amino acids. The V end lost 5 bases, the J end lost 4 bases, and 13 bases lay between the germline ends. In DNA form, the CDR3 reads TGTGCCAGCAGCCCAGGACACCTGCCAGATACGCAGTATTTT. Its translation: CASSPGHLPDTQYF. Full variable domain (remainder filled in from reference TRBV11-3 and TRBJ2-3): EAGVVQSPRYKIIEKKQPVAFWCNPISGHNTLYWYLQNLGQGPELLIRYENEEAVDDSQLPKDRFSAERLKGVDSTLKIQPAELGDSAVYLCASSPGHLPDTQYFGPGTRLTVL.

The rearrangement links TRBV7-2 to TRBJ2-2; no clear D gene. This CDR3 region has 16 residues. V dropped 2 bases and J dropped 0 bases, with 10 bases sitting between them. CDR1 is SGHTA and CDR2 is FQGNSA in the germline V gene. The CDR3 DNA follows: TGTGCCAGCAGCTTAAAAAGTATTACGAACACCGGGGAGCTGTTTTTT. Amino acid sequence: CASSLKSITNTGELFF.

This clonotype has a handful of counts. The rearrangement uses TRBV6-5 and TRBJ1-6, with D maybe TRBD1 (6 bases). The CDR3 consists of 14 residues. V lost 5 bases and J 7 bases, leaving 12 bases between the germline ends. The germline V gene has CDR1 MNHEY and CDR2 SVGAGI. The CDR3 DNA is TGTGCCAGCAGTAGGGGGGACCGGAATTCACCCCTCCACTTT. This codes for CASSRGDRNSPLHF.

This clonotype was observed at least ten times. The V call is TRBV4-3, the J call TRBJ2-2, with TRBD2 identical over 11 bases. Germline V gene data show CDR1 as LGHNA and CDR2 as YSLEER. There are 17 residues in the CDR3. J lost 4 bases, V lost 1 base, and 5 bases had no gene match. For the CDR3, the DNA is TGCGCCAGCAGCCAAGGGGGACTAGCGGTGATCACCGGGGAGCTGTTTTTT. It encodes CASSQGGLAVITGELFF.

The chain combines TRBV5-1 with TRBJ2-2; 14 nucleotides align to TRBD2. Germline-derived CDR1 and CDR2 are SGHRS and YFSETQ. V lost 4 bases to trimming and J lost 6 bases; unmatched junction nucleotides: 8. The CDR3 totals 17 residues. The CDR3 region is CASSPPPGLAGAGELFF. The CDR3 nucleotides read TGCGCCAGCAGCCCGCCCCCGGGACTAGCGGGAGCCGGGGAGCTGTTTTTT.

Details on this clonotype: This may be a read error, as it is one base from a much larger clone. The chain links TRBV20-1 to TRBJ2-1; TRBD2 is a possible D gene (6 bases). CDR3 length: 16 residues. Germline V gene lookup returns CDR1 DFQATT and CDR2 SNEGSKA (reference sequence). CDR3 amino acids: CSAHTAGHNLVNELFF. The CDR3, as DNA: TGCAGTGCTCACACAGCGGGCCACAATTTGGTGAATGAGCTGTTCTTC.

There are many counts of this clonotype. V is TRBV7-3 and J is TRBJ2-2; D unresolved. CDR3 length equals 13 residues. Germline V gene sequence: CDR1 SGHTA, CDR2 FQGTGA. V lost 7 bases and J 4 bases, leaving 10 bases between the germline ends. CDR3 region: CASTTSSTGELFF. The CDR3 coding sequence is TGTGCCAGCACAACCTCATCCACCGGGGAGCTGTTTTTT.

This clonotype came up a few times. V and J are TRBV5-1 and TRBJ2-7; D remains unclear. The CDR3 loop spans 12 amino acids. CDR1 SGHRS and CDR2 YFSETQ come from the germline V gene. V shed 3 bases and J shed 0 bases, with 4 bases lying between them. The chain's CDR3 is CASSSTSYEQYF. CDR3 nucleotides: TGCGCCAGCAGCTCGACCTCCTACGAGCAGTACTTC. The entire variable domain, with the rest obtained from reference TRBV5-1 and TRBJ2-7, is as follows: KAGVTQTPRYLIKTRGQQVTLSCSPISGHRSVSWYQQTPGQGLQFLFEYFSETQRNKGNFPGRFSGRQFSNSRSEMNVSTLELGDSALYLCASSSTSYEQYFGPGTRLTVT.

The rearrangement uses TRBV19 and TRBJ1-3; 8 nucleotides align to TRBD1. V shed 5 bases, J shed 1 base, and the junction held 7 bases outside the gene matches. The germline CDR1 and CDR2 sequences are LNHDA and SQIVND (reference sequence). CDR3 length: 16 residues. CDR3 sequence reads: CASSADRVGSGNTIYF. The CDR3 region has the DNA TGTGCCAGTAGTGCGGACAGGGTTGGTTCTGGAAACACCATATATTTT. Using reference TRBV19 and TRBJ1-3 for the parts outside the CDR3, the full variable domain is DGGITQSPKYLFRKEGQNVTLSCEQNLNHDAMYWYRQDPGQGLRLIYYSQIVNDFQKGDIAEGYSVSREKKESFPLTVTSAQKNPTAFYLCASSADRVGSGNTIYFGEGSWLTVV.

In this sample, this clonotype turned up a few times. The chain joins TRBV7-9 to TRBJ2-1; 10 positions agree with TRBD2. Germline trimming cut 1 base from V and 8 bases from J; bases unmatched to any gene: 5. Germline CDR1 and CDR2: SEHNR and FQNEAQ (reference sequence). The CDR3 covers 15 residues. Written as DNA, the CDR3 is TGTGCCAGCAGCTTAGGTCTAGCGGGAGTTGATGAGCAGTTCTTC. Encoded protein: CASSLGLAGVDEQFF.

V gene TRBV28 combines with J gene TRBJ2-7; tentatively, D is TRBD1 or TRBD2 (6 bases each). This CDR3 is built from 15 residues. The germline V gene has CDR1 MDHEN and CDR2 SYDVKM. The V and J ends lost 7 bases and 2 bases respectively, with 18 bases between them. The CDR3 spells CASTSAGGLTYEQYF. CDR3 sequence (DNA): TGTGCCAGCACCTCAGCCGGGGGCCTAACCTACGAGCAGTACTTC.

The rearrangement joins TRBV18 to TRBJ2-7, with D perhaps matching TRBD1 or TRBD2 (5 bases each). CDR3 length: 13 residues. CDR1 and CDR2 (germline): KGHSH, LQKENI. The germline V and J ends were trimmed by 3 bases and 7 bases, with 13 bases remaining between them. The CDR3 DNA reads TGTGCCAGCTCACCGCGATGGGACGGAGAGCAGTACTTC. It codes for CASSPRWDGEQYF. The full variable domain, with the rest looked up from reference TRBV18 and TRBJ2-7, is NAGVMQNPRHLVRRRGQEARLRCSPMKGHSHVYWYRQLPEEGLKFMVYLQKENIIDESGMPKERFSAEFPKEGPSILRIQQVVRGDSAAYFCASSPRWDGEQYFGPGTRLTVT.

The chain links TRBV20-1 to TRBJ2-1, with D perhaps given as TRBD1 or TRBD2 (6 bases each). The CDR3 covers 14 residues. Trimming pared 1 base from V and 5 bases from J, leaving 12 bases between. The germline gives CDR1 DFQATT, CDR2 SNEGSKA (reference sequence). As DNA, the CDR3 is TGCAGTGCTAGAGGAGGGGGGATGAACAATGAGCAGTTCTTC. Translated: CSARGGGMNNEQFF.

The V gene is TRBV19, the J gene TRBJ2-6; D is possibly TRBD1 or TRBD2 (5 bases each). Trimming stripped 10 bases from V and 4 bases from J, with 14 bases between. CDR1 LNHDA and CDR2 SQIVND come from the germline V gene (reference sequence). This CDR3 contains 14 residues. CDR3 bases: TGTGCCACGACTCCAGGGACCGGGGCCAACGTCCTGACTTTC. Residues: CATTPGTGANVLTF.

J is TRBJ2-7 and V is TRBV27; weak D call: TRBD2 (6 bases). Germline lookup yields CDR1 MNHEY and CDR2 SMNVEV (reference sequence). This CDR3 is built from 14 residues. The V and J ends lost 5 bases and 7 bases respectively, with 18 bases between them. CDR3 residues: CASSPGGLFTEQYF. The CDR3 DNA is TGTGCCAGCAGTCCCGGGGGACTTTTCACGGAGCAGTACTTC.

This clonotype turned up a few times. The V and J genes are TRBV5-1 and TRBJ2-3; no reliable D call. Trimming removed 0 bases from V and 0 bases from J, with 8 bases in between. The CDR3 sequence is 15 residues long. Germline CDR1 and CDR2: SGHRS and YFSETQ. As DNA, the CDR3 is TGCGCCAGCAGCTTGGGAGGTCGAAGCACAGATACGCAGTATTTT. Residues: CASSLGGRSTDTQYF.

This chain connects TRBV12-3 or TRBV12-4 to TRBJ1-2; D gene unclear. Trimming removed 6 bases at V and 8 bases at J, with 22 bases between. The CDR3 contains 15 residues. CDR3 DNA: TGTGCCAGCAGGCCCGCCGGCGCGACCTGGGGAGGCTACACCTTC. It specifies CASRPAGATWGGYTF.